The 24 T cell receptor beta chains listed next were all sequenced from one sample in a study of blood T cells in healthy people across ages. Through a sample-barcoded 5' primer and a J-beta primer mix, a second PCR was run for about 6 to 12 cycles. TCRdb itself ran the 5' RACE reads through MiXCR, one entry per CDR3 protein. Of approximately 1,000,000 distinct CDR3 sequences in the sample, around 45% were seen once. The specimen sequenced was blood. These receptors were obtained from an older woman in good health.

The chain links TRBV6-2 or TRBV6-3 to TRBJ2-7; a possible D gene is TRBD2 (7 bases). The CDR3 spans 17 residues. Germline V gene data show CDR1 as MNHEY and CDR2 as SVGEGT. Trimming pared 0 bases from V and 3 bases from J, leaving 18 bases between. In DNA form, the CDR3 reads TGTGCCAGCAGTTACTCGAGGGGGACTAACTCCGGCTACGAGCAGTACTTC. Protein product: CASSYSRGTNSGYEQYF.

The chain joins TRBV4-1 to TRBJ1-1; no reliable D call. Per germline, CDR1 MGHRA and CDR2 YSYEKL. V gave up 0 bases and J gave up 2 bases, with 16 bases separating them. This CDR3 has 17 residues. In DNA form, the CDR3 reads TGCGCCAGCAGCCAAGAGTTTGGATTAGAAATTAACACTGAAGCTTTCTTT. Translation gives CASSQEFGLEINTEAFF.

This clonotype was recorded many times. The rearrangement joins TRBV27 to TRBJ1-5; D possibly corresponds to TRBD1 (5 bases). The ends were cut back, 3 bases at V and 5 bases at J, with 14 bases in the middle. Per germline, CDR1 MNHEY and CDR2 SMNVEV (reference sequence). The CDR3 totals 15 residues. The CDR3 protein is CASSLGLGGDQPQHF. The CDR3 coding sequence is TGTGCCAGCAGTTTGGGGTTGGGGGGGGATCAGCCCCAGCATTTT.

CDR3: CASSPLVGLDWDEQYF. CDR3 in DNA: TGTGCCAGCAGTCCTCTTGTGGGACTGGACTGGGATGAGCAGTACTTC. The rearrangement links TRBV7-9 to TRBJ2-5, with D tentatively TRBD2 (6 bases). The CDR3 is 16 residues long. V lost 6 bases, J lost 11 bases, and 28 bases lay in between. CDR1 SEHNR and CDR2 FQNEAQ come from the germline V gene (reference sequence).

This clonotype occurred a few times. The chain uses TRBV28 and TRBJ2-5, with 10 bases aligning to TRBD2. The CDR3 loop spans 14 amino acids. Germline-derived CDR1 and CDR2 are MDHEN and SYDVKM. The V and J ends lost 6 bases and 5 bases, in that order; junction bases with no gene match: 6. The CDR3 region is CASSQAGGHETQYF. Written as DNA, the CDR3 is TGTGCCAGCAGCCAAGCGGGAGGGCATGAGACCCAGTACTTC.

This clonotype was seen a few times. The chain joins TRBV4-2 to TRBJ2-3; maybe TRBD2 (6 bases). The CDR3 has 18 amino acids. The germline V gene encodes CDR1 LGHNA and CDR2 YNFKEQ. Trimming removed 0 bases at V and 0 bases at J, with 16 bases between. The CDR3 nucleotides read TGTGCCAGCAGCCAAGATGGAGCTAGCGAACCTAGCACAGATACGCAGTATTTT. This gives the protein CASSQDGASEPSTDTQYF.

J is TRBJ2-1 and V is TRBV6-1; D uncertain. The CDR3 is made up of 13 amino acids. CDR1 and CDR2 from the germline V gene are MNHNS and SASEGT. The V end lost 6 bases, the J end lost 3 bases, and 9 bases lay between the germline ends. The DNA for the CDR3 is TGTGCCAGCAGGAGACTTCTCTACAATGAGCAGTTCTTC. Protein product: CASRRLLYNEQFF.

The sample holds a few counts of this clonotype. V gene TRBV20-1 combines with J gene TRBJ2-1; TRBD2 matches at 8 bases. CDR3 length: 15 amino acids. Germline loops: CDR1 DFQATT, CDR2 SNEGSKA (reference sequence). Trimming at V came to 0 bases and at J to 2 bases, leaving 3 bases not matched to a gene. The CDR3 sequence: CSARDSGRAYNEQFF. In DNA form, the CDR3 reads TGCAGTGCTAGAGATTCCGGGAGGGCCTACAATGAGCAGTTCTTC.

J is TRBJ1-2 and V is TRBV10-3, with D tentatively TRBD1 (5 bases). CDR3 length equals 14 residues. The V end lost 9 bases, the J end lost 2 bases, and 16 bases lay between the germline ends. The V gene's germline CDR1 is ENHRY and CDR2 SYGVKD. The DNA for the CDR3 is TGTGCCATTGCCGGGACTTCTCAGAACTATGGCTACACCTTC. Translated: CAIAGTSQNYGYTF.

As concerns this clonotype: A much larger clone is a single base away; this may be a read error. The V call is TRBV15, the J call TRBJ2-7; 9 nucleotides line up with TRBD2. V shed 0 bases, J shed 6 bases, and the junction held 6 bases outside the gene matches. The germline CDR1 and CDR2 sequences are LNHNV and YYDKDF (reference sequence). The CDR3 totals 15 residues. The DNA of the CDR3 is TGTGCCACCAGCAGAGATAGCGGGAGCTTCTGCGAGCAGTACTTC. It specifies CATSRDSGSFCEQYF.

The table lists this clonotype with a few counts. The V and J genes are TRBV7-8 and TRBJ2-1; 10 nucleotides match TRBD2. V lost 4 bases to trimming and J lost 5 bases; unmatched junction nucleotides: 5. The germline V gene has CDR1 SGHVS and CDR2 FQNEAQ. The CDR3 loop spans 15 amino acids. The CDR3 region is CASSYASGSNNEQFF. CDR3 sequence (DNA): TGTGCCAGCAGCTACGCTAGCGGGAGTAACAATGAGCAGTTCTTC.

The chain couples TRBV7-2 to TRBJ2-1, with D tentatively TRBD1 (5 bases). The germline CDR1 and CDR2 sequences are SGHTA and FQGNSA. V lost 5 bases to trimming and J lost 5 bases, with 13 bases between them. The CDR3 length is 14 residues. The CDR3 DNA reads TGTGCCAGCAGCATGGGGCCTAGACACAATGAGCAGTTCTTC. This encodes CASSMGPRHNEQFF.

This chain joins TRBV5-1 and TRBJ1-2; 7 nucleotides match TRBD1. The V and J ends lost 3 bases and 1 base, in that order; junction bases with no gene match: 9. Germline-derived CDR1 and CDR2 are SGHRS and YFSETQ. The CDR3 has 16 amino acids. In DNA, the CDR3 is TGCGCCAGCAGCTACGAGGACAGGCCACGTAACTATGGCTACACCTTC. It is translated as CASSYEDRPRNYGYTF.

This clonotype has just a few counts. The V and J genes are TRBV6-2 or TRBV6-3 and TRBJ2-6; D gene uncertain. Looked up from germline, CDR1 is MNHEY and CDR2 is SVGEGT. This CDR3 comprises 16 residues. Between the trimmed V and J ends, which lost 3 bases and 4 bases, there was a span of 13 bases. The CDR3 DNA reads TGTGCCAGCAGTTATTTCAGAACGAACGGGGCCAACGTCCTGACTTTC. The encoded protein is CASSYFRTNGANVLTF.

The rearrangement uses TRBV4-1 and TRBJ2-2, with 8 bases aligning to TRBD2. CDR1 is MGHRA and CDR2 is YSYEKL in the germline V gene. CDR3 length: 15 amino acids. Trimming at V came to 4 bases and at J to 11 bases, leaving 12 bases not matched to a gene. CDR3 protein: CASSRPGLGVGELFF. Here the CDR3 DNA reads TGCGCCAGCAGCCGGCCGGGACTAGGAGTCGGTGAGCTGTTTTTT.

This clonotype has more than one count but fewer than ten. The gene calls are TRBV20-1 and TRBJ2-7; TRBD1 agrees at 7 bases. J was trimmed by 6 bases and V by 0 bases; bases with no gene match: 8. CDR1 and CDR2 from the germline V gene are DFQATT and SNEGSKA (reference sequence). The CDR3 length is 14 residues. The CDR3 reads CSAREVIGTVEQYF. The CDR3 coding sequence is TGCAGTGCTAGAGAGGTGATAGGGACAGTCGAGCAGTACTTC.

At least ten counts were recorded for this clonotype. The J gene is TRBJ2-5, the V gene TRBV5-1; D perhaps matches TRBD2 (5 bases). V was trimmed by 0 bases and J by 2 bases, leaving 11 bases between them. This CDR3 comprises 15 residues. From germline, CDR1 is SGHRS and CDR2 YFSETQ. The CDR3 sequence is CASSLAPRGQETQYF. The CDR3 DNA sequence: TGCGCCAGCAGCTTGGCCCCCCGCGGGCAAGAGACCCAGTACTTC.

This clonotype was seen many times. The rearrangement joins TRBV29-1 to TRBJ2-3, with TRBD2 as a possible D gene (6 bases). The CDR3 sequence is 13 residues long. Germline CDR1 is SQVTM and CDR2 is ANQGSEA. Trimming took 6 bases from V and 2 from J, leaving 12 bases between them. CDR3: CSVPGTPTDTQYF. The CDR3 DNA is TGCAGCGTCCCCGGGACTCCCACAGATACGCAGTATTTT.

The rearrangement uses TRBV20-1 and TRBJ1-2; the D is unclear. The V gene's germline CDR1 is DFQATT and CDR2 SNEGSKA (reference sequence). Trimming cost V 6 bases and J 7 bases, with 15 bases left between them. There are 12 residues in the CDR3. The CDR3 sequence is CSAFGTAPGYTF. DNA for the CDR3: TGCAGTGCATTTGGCACAGCCCCTGGCTACACCTTC.

The rearrangement uses TRBV7-2 and TRBJ2-5, with D perhaps TRBD1 (5 bases). CDR3 length: 16 residues. With 4 bases removed from V and 0 bases from J, the gap between germline ends came to 15 bases. CDR1 is SGHTA, CDR2 FQGNSA, per germline. This CDR3 is CASSSFTTDHQETQYF. CDR3 in DNA: TGTGCCAGCAGCTCATTTACGACAGACCACCAAGAGACCCAGTACTTC.

This clonotype was observed a few times. J is TRBJ1-1 and V is TRBV5-1, with 10 bases fitting TRBD1. The CDR3 is made up of 16 amino acids. J was trimmed by 5 bases and V by 0 bases; bases with no gene match: 7. Per the germline V gene, CDR1 is SGHRS and CDR2 is YFSETQ. The CDR3 DNA follows: TGCGCCAGCAGCTTGGTCGTGGGGACAGGGGTTACTGAAGCTTTCTTT. This translates into CASSLVVGTGVTEAFF.

The V and J genes are TRBV29-1 and TRBJ1-3, with 7 nucleotides matching TRBD1. The V segment lost 7 bases and the J segment 0 bases; nucleotides outside the gene matches: 9. This CDR3 is 15 amino acids long. Germline assignment: CDR1 SQVTM and CDR2 ANQGSEA. The CDR3 DNA is TGCAGCGCGAGGACAGGACAAAGCTCTGGAAACACCATATATTTT. Translation: CSARTGQSSGNTIYF.

The chain combines TRBV27 with TRBJ1-5; D ambiguous. Between the trimmed V and J ends, which lost 6 bases and 3 bases, there was a span of 9 bases. Germline V gene data show CDR1 as MNHEY and CDR2 as SMNVEV (reference sequence). The CDR3 length is 13 residues. The CDR3 here is CASSCGFNQPQHF. Here the CDR3 DNA reads TGTGCCAGCAGCTGTGGGTTCAATCAGCCCCAGCATTTT.

The rearrangement uses TRBV5-1 and TRBJ2-4; D not certain. Germline values: CDR1 SGHRS, CDR2 YFSETQ. V was trimmed by 0 bases and J by 13 bases, leaving 11 bases between them. This CDR3 is built from 12 residues. The CDR3 region has the DNA TGCGCCAGCAGCTTGGCTCCCCCGGTGCAGTACTTC. The encoded protein is CASSLAPPVQYF.